This record covers a single T cell receptor beta chain. Its antigen target is currently unknown. No clone much larger than this one lies a single base away; base qualities are absent. The sample comes from a study of T cell responses to AZD1222 COVID-19 vaccine (dated by TCRdb to about 2021). For context, the study as a whole: Because spike-specific TCR depth and breadth did not differ between the two schedules, AZD1222 recipients who got a second dose at roughly 4 weeks were pooled with those who got a second dose at roughly 12 weeks. TCR sequencing was performed for 230 to 250 trial participants, of whom about 200 were given two doses of AZD1222 and about 25 were given two doses of MenACWY control vaccine. Trial participants were enrolled by age into subgroups of 18-55, 56-69 and 70-plus years, and about 150, 27 and 61 TCR-sequenced participants, respectively, were included in these subgroups.

Broad study findings and their caveats: Most participants were white British and females outnumbered males, and the authors suggested that clonal diversity may have been underestimated. The 56-69-year group was small, and its depth increase did not reach significance, likely because of low power. Conclusions about previously exposed vaccinees are limited, since just five or six AZD1222 recipients were seropositive for SARS-CoV-2 at baseline. No day 14 peak-response samples were available, so repertoires were characterized only after the peak T cell response. The whole spike protein was spanned by vaccine-associated CD4 TCRs, and dominant responses were seen in regions 160-218 and 743-854. Reportedly, close to half of the unique spike-specific TCRs recognized epitopes lying outside the regions that are mutated in the B.1.351 and B.1.1.7 variants. A significant rise in spike-specific TCR breadth and depth was observed after two AZD1222 doses relative to day 0 and relative to MenACWY recipients.

The CDR3 regions of human TCRbeta chains were subjected to immunosequencing. For the original study's pipeline: Repertoire TCRs were checked for matches against a reference library of SARS-CoV-2-specific TCRs that had been generated using the MIRA antigen-specificity platform. Breadth was defined as the fraction of unique TCRs that were SARS-CoV-2-associated, and depth was defined as the fraction of total T cells that were SARS-CoV-2-associated. Each spike-specific TCR was assigned to its reactive spike region and to a CD4 or CD8 class using the MIRA data. Log10-transformed breadth and depth values were compared by one-way ANOVA with Sidak's multiple comparisons tests. This is the immuneACCESS table as TCRdb keeps it, with only in-frame sequences that have V and J called. A part of the clones is gone; compared with another copy, unresolved V genes explain less than half, and the rest is unexplained. For V, J and clone size, that table is used; D and trimming come from the DNA. The sample has more than 95,000 clones on record, 91% of them singletons. Around 45% of the sample is in the top ten clones.

Taken with the paper, the label for time point translates to: baseline before first vaccination. Samples from vaccinated people were obtained from the UK trials COV001 and COV002, which included a single-blind randomized controlled phase 2/3 trial of AZD1222 (ChAdOx1 nCoV-19) in healthy adults. Trial participant PBMC samples were collected at day 0 and day 28 after the second dose for TCRbeta chain sequencing. From V the trimming removes 4 bases and from J it removes 8 bases, while the gene matches leave 2 bases of the junction unaccounted for. From cysteine to phenylalanine, the CDR3 is 13 amino acids long. Only the CDR3 region is kept as DNA, spanning 39 bases read in frame from base 1. For CDR1 and CDR2, the germline V gene (reference sequence) lists SEHNR and FQNEAQ.

Here the chain combines TRBV7-9 and TRBJ1-6, with 7 bases in between that match TRBD1. The sequencing used peripheral blood, collected on day 0 of AZD1222 vaccination. The receptor was derived from an adult in good health. The nucleotide sequence is TGTGCCAGCAGCTCCGGGACAGATTCACCCCTCCACTTT. Translation gives CASSSGTDSPLHF.